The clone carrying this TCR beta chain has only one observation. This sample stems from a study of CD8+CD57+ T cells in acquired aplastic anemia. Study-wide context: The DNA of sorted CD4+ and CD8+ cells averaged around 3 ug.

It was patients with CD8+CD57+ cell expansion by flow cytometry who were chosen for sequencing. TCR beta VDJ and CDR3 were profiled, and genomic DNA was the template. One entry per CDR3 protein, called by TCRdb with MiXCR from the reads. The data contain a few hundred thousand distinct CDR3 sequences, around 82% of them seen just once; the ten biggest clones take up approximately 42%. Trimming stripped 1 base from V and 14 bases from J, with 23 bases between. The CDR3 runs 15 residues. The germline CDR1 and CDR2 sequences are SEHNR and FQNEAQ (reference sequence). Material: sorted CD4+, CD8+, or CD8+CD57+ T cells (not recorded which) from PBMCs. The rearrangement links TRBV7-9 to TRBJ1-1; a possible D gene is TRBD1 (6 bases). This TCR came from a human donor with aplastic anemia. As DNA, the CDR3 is TGTGCCAGCAGCTTAGTTCCCGGGGGGCTGACTGAAGGATTCTTT. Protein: CASSLVPGGLTEGFF.